This T cell receptor beta chain emerged from a study of technical replicates of blood from a few donors. This clone was seen only a few times. Only in-frame clones appear in the TCRdb table, and some are missing; sequencing was by immunoSEQ multiplex PCR. Among roughly 82,000 clones, under 95% were seen once, and the ten largest hold approximately 0.27%. Trimming took off 5 bases at V and 6 bases at J, with 14 bases between the two ends. The CDR3 is made up of 13 amino acids. Looked up from germline, CDR1 is SGDLS and CDR2 is YYNGEE. Material for sequencing was T cells isolated from PBMCs. The clonotype originates from a human donor in good health. V gene TRBV9 combines with J gene TRBJ1-1; tentatively, D is TRBD1 (6 bases). The CDR3 here is CASRSSGAAEAFF. Here the CDR3 DNA reads TGTGCCAGCAGGAGTTCAGGGGCGGCTGAAGCTTTCTTT.